The TCR beta chain under discussion was sequenced for a study of blood T cell repertoires in COVID-19. For the study at large: Italy, Spain and the United States were the sources of the convalescent and acute COVID-19 samples. PBMCs, B-cell-depleted T cells, or T cells provided the cDNA or gDNA that made up the material.

Some clones are missing from TCRdb's copy, which holds only in-frame ones; the method was immunoSEQ multiplex PCR. The sample records around 200,000 clones, around 84% being singletons. This clone was counted only a few times. The receptor's source is a middle-aged man with active or convalescent COVID-19. What was sequenced was peripheral blood.

The DNA of the CDR3 is TGTGCCTGGAGTGTAGGGGACAGGGACACCGGGGAGCTGTTTTTT. The encoded protein is CAWSVGDRDTGELFF. The genes are TRBV30 and TRBJ2-2, with 9 bases aligning to TRBD1. The trim removed 0 bases at V and 3 bases at J, leaving 2 bases unmatched. Germline assignment: CDR1 GTSNPN and CDR2 SVGIG (reference sequence). The CDR3 spans 15 residues.